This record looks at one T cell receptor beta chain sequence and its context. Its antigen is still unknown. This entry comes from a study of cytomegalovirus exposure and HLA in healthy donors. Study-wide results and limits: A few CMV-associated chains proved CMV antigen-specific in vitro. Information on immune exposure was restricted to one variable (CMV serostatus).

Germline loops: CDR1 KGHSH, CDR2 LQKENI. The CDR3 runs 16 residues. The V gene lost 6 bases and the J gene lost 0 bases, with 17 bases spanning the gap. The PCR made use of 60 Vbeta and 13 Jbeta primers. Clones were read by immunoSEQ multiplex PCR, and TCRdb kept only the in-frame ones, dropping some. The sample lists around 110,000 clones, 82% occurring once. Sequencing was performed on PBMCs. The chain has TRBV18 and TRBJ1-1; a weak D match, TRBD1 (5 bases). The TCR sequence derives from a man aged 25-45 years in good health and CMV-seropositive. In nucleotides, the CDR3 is TGTGCCAGCTCGCTTACTCGGGGGACCTTGAACACTGAAGCTTTCTTT. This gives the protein CASSLTRGTLNTEAFF.